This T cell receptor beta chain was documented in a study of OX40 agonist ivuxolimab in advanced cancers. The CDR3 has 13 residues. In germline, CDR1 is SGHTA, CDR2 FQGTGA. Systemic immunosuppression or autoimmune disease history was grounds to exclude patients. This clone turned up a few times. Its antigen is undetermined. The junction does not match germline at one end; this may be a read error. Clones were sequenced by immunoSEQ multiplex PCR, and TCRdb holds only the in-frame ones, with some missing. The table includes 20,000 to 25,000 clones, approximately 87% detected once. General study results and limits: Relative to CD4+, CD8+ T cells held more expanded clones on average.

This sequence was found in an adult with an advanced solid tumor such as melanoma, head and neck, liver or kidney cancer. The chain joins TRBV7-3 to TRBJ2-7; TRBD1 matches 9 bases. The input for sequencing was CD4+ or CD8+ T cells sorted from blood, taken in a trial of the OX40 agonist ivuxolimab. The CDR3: CASSVTGGDEQYF. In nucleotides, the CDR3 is TGTGCCAGCAGCGTAACAGGGGGCGACGAGCAGTACTTC.